What follows is one T cell receptor beta chain and its context. This record comes from a study of blood T cell repertoires in COVID-19. Method: immunoSEQ multiplex PCR; TCRdb's copy keeps in-frame clones and lacks some. Found here are around 330,000 clones, 80% to 90% of them singletons; the top ten hold 8.9%. In assigning cohorts, the study relied on participant-reported clinical history. What the recovered Cohort 3 donors had was two negative PCRs, clearance, or symptom resolution. Trimming cost V 7 bases and J 0 bases; bases outside gene matches: 7. CDR3 length equals 16 residues. CDR1 and CDR2 (germline): LNHDA, SQIVND (reference sequence).

The TCR sequence derives from a woman between 18 and 29 years old who had recovered from COVID-19. The chain carries TRBV19 and TRBJ1-3; 9 positions agree with TRBD1. Sequencing was performed on PBMCs or T cells enriched from blood (not recorded which). Written as DNA, the CDR3 is TGTGCCAGTACTCCCGGGACAGGGAGCTCTGGAAACACCATATATTTT. Residues: CASTPGTGSSGNTIYF.